The rows below give T cell receptor beta chains drawn from one sample of a study of T cell responses to AZD1222 COVID-19 vaccine. Only in-frame clones appear in the TCRdb table, and some are missing; sequencing was by immunoSEQ multiplex PCR. This table holds 110,000 or so clones, 75% to 95% found once. The sequenced sample was peripheral blood, obtained 28 days after the second dose of the MenACWY control vaccine. Source of these receptors: an adult who received the MenACWY meningococcal vaccine as a control. Both conserved end residues are part of each CDR3. The order of the fields is V gene, clone size, J gene, D gene, CDR3 DNA, CDR3 protein. The D gene is left open where the match is weak. Not all rows give a size; the values are once, few, many and, for expanded clones, a class.

TRBV7-2	once	TRBJ2-1	NA	TGTGCCAGCAGCCCGAGTCCGAGCAATGAGCAGTTCTTC	CASSPSPSNEQFF
TRBV18	NA	TRBJ2-2	NA	TGTGCCAGCTCACCGACAGGTGGAAGCACCGGGGAGCTGTTTTTT	CASSPTGGSTGELFF
TRBV3-1/TRBV3-2	once	TRBJ2-4	TRBD2	TGTGCCAGCAGCCCCAGAGCGGGAGATCCCAAAAACATTCAGTACTTC	CASSPRAGDPKNIQYF
TRBV15	NA	TRBJ2-1	TRBD1	TGTGCCACCAGCAGCGACAGGGCCAATGAGCAGTTCTTC	CATSSDRANEQFF
TRBV5-5	NA	TRBJ1-3	NA	TGTGCCAGCAGCTGGGACACAGGGACGGCGGGAAACACCATATATTTT	CASSWDTGTAGNTIYF
TRBV7-9	NA	TRBJ2-1	NA	TGTGCCAGCAGCTTGGGGGGCGGGAGCCACAATGAGCAGTTCTTC	CASSLGGGSHNEQFF
TRBV4-1	NA	TRBJ1-6	TRBD1	TGCGCCAGCAGCCCGCGGGACAGGGGGAGCTCCTATAATTCACCCCTCCACTTT	CASSPRDRGSSYNSPLHF
TRBV21-1	NA	TRBJ1-5	NA	TGTGCCAGCAGCAAAGGTTCCGGGGCGGGCAATCAGCCCCAGCATTTT	CASSKGSGAGNQPQHF
TRBV19	NA	TRBJ2-3	NA	TGTGCCAGTAGTATAGTTATAAAGGGCCCCTACCCCGGGGATACGCAGTATTTT	CASSIVIKGPYPGDTQYF
TRBV6-5	NA	TRBJ2-2	NA	TGTGCCAGCAGTTACGAGTCACGTAGCACCGGGGAGCTGTTTTTT	CASSYESRSTGELFF
TRBV27	NA	TRBJ1-6	TRBD1	TGTGCCAGCAGGCGACAGGGACCGAATTCACCCCTCCACTTT	CASRRQGPNSPLHF
TRBV27	NA	TRBJ2-1	TRBD2	TGTGCCAGCACCGACGCGGGGGGATCTTACAATGAGCAGTTCTTC	CASTDAGGSYNEQFF
TRBV7-8	NA	TRBJ1-6	NA	TGTGCCAGCAGCTTAGAGGAAGTCTATAATTCACCCCTCCACTTT	CASSLEEVYNSPLHF